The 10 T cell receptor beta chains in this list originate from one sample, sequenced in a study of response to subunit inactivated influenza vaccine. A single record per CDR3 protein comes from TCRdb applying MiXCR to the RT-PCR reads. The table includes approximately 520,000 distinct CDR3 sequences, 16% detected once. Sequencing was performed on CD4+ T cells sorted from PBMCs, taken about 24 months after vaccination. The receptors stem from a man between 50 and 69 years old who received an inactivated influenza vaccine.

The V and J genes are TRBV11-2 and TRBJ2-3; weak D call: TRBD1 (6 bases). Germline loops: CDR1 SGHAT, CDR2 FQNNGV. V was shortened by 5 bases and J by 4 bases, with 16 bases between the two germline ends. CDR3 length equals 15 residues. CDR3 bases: TGTGCCAGCAGCCAAAAAGGACAGCCCGCAGATACGCAGTATTTT. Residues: CASSQKGQPADTQYF.

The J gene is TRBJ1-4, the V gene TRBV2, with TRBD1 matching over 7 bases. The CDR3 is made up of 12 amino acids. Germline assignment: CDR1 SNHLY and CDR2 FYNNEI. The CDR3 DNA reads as TGTGCTTACACAGGGGCCGCAAAGGAACTGTTTTTT. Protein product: CAYTGAAKELFF.

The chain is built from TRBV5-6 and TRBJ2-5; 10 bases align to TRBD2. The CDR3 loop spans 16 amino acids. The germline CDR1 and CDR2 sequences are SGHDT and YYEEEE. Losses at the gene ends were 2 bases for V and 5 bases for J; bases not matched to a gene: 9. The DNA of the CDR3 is TGTGCCAGCAGCTTATGGGAGCGGGAGGGAATGGAGACCCAGTACTTC. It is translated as CASSLWEREGMETQYF.

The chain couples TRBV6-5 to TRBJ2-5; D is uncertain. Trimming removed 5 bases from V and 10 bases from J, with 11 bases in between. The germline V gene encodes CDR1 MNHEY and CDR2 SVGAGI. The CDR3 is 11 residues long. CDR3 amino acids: CASSKDRLQYF. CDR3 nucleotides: TGTGCCAGCAGTAAAGACCGACTCCAGTACTTC.

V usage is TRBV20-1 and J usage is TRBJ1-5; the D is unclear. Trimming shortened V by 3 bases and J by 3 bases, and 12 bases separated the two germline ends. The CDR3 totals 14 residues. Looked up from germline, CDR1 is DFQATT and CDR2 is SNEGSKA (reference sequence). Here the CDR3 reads CSASKASVNQPQHF. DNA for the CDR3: TGCAGTGCTAGTAAGGCGTCGGTCAATCAGCCCCAGCATTTT.

CDR3 region: CASSTGTGKEKQYF. The DNA for the CDR3 is TGTGCCAGCAGTACCGGGACAGGGAAAGAGAAGCAGTACTTC. The chain links TRBV28 to TRBJ2-7; the match to TRBD1 covers 9 bases. Germline CDR1 is MDHEN and CDR2 is SYDVKM. This CDR3 contains 14 residues. The V and J ends lost 5 bases and 8 bases, in that order; junction bases with no gene match: 10.

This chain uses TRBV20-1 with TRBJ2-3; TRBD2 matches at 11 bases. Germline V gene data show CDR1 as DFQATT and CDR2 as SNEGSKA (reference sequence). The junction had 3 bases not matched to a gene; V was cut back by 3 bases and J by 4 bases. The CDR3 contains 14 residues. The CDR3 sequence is CSASRGLAADTQYF. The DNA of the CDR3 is TGCAGTGCTAGCCGGGGACTAGCGGCAGATACGCAGTATTTT.

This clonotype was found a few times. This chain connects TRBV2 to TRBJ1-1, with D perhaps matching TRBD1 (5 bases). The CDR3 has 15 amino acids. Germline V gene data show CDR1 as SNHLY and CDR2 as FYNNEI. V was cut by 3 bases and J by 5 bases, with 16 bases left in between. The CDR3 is CASSESGGAGTEAFF. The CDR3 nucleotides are TGTGCCAGCAGTGAGTCCGGAGGGGCAGGGACTGAAGCTTTCTTT.

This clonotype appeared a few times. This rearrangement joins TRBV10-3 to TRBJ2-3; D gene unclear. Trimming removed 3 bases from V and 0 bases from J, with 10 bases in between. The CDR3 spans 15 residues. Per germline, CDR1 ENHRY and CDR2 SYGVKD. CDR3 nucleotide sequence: TGTGCCATCAGTGATGGGCCTTCTAGCACAGATACGCAGTATTTT. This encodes CAISDGPSSTDTQYF.

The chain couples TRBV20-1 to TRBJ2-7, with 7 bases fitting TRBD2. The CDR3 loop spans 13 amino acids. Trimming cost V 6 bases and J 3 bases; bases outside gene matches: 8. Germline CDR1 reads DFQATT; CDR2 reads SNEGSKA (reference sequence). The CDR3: CSAWDYGGYEQYF. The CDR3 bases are TGCAGTGCGTGGGACTACGGCGGCTACGAGCAGTACTTC.